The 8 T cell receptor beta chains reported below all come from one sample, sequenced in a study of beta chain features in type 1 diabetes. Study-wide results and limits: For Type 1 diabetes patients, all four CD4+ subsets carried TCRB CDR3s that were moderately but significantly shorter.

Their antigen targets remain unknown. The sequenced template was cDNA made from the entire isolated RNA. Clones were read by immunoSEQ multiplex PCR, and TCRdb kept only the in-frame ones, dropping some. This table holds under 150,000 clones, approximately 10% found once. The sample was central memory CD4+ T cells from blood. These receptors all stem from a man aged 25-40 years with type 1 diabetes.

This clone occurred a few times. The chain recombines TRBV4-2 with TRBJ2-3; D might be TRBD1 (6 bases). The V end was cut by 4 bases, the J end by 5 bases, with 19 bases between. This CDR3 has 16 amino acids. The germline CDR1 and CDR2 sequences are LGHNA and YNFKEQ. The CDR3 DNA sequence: TGTGCCAGCAGCCGCGCACCCCCGCAGGGACAAGATACGCAGTATTTT. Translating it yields CASSRAPPQGQDTQYF.

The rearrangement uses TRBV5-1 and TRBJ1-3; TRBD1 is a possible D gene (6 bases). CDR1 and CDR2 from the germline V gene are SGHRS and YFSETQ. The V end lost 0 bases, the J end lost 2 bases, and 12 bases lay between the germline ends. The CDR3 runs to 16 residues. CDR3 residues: CASSLDDTGTGNTIYF. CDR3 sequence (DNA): TGCGCCAGCAGCTTGGATGACACAGGGACTGGAAACACCATATATTTT.

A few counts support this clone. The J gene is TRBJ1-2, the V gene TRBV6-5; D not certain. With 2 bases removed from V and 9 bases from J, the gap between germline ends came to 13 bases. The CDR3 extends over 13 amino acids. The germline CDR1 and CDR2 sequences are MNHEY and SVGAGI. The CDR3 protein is CASSYGMEARYTF. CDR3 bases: TGTGCCAGCAGTTACGGAATGGAGGCGCGCTACACCTTC.

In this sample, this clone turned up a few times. CDR3 protein: CASSPRLAGGVETQYF. CDR3 bases: TGTGCCAGCAGCCCCCGGCTTGCGGGGGGAGTGGAGACCCAGTACTTC. This rearrangement joins TRBV7-8 to TRBJ2-5; 8 positions match TRBD2. The CDR3 has 16 amino acids. The germline gives CDR1 SGHVS, CDR2 FQNEAQ. J gave up 5 bases and V 5 bases, and 13 bases lay outside the gene matches.

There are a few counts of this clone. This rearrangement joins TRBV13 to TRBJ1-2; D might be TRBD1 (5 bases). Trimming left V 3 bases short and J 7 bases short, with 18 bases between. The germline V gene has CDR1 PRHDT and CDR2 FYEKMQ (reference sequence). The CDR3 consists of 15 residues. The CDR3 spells CASSLGDRLVRGYTF. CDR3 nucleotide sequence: TGTGCCAGCAGCTTGGGAGACAGACTAGTGCGTGGCTACACCTTC.

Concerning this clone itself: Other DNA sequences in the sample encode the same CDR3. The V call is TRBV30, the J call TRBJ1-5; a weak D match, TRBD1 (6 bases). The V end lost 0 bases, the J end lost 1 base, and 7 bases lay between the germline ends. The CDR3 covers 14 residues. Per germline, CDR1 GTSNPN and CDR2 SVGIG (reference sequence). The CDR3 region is CAWSVRGSNQPQHF. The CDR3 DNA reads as TGTGCCTGGAGTGTCAGGGGAAGCAATCAGCCCCAGCATTTT. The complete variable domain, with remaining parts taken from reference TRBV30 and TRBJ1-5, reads SQTIHQWPATLVQPVGSPLSLECTVEGTSNPNLYWYRQAAGRGLQLLFYSVGIGQISSEVPQNLSASRPQDRQFILSSKKLLLSDSGFYLCAWSVRGSNQPQHFGDGTRLSIL.

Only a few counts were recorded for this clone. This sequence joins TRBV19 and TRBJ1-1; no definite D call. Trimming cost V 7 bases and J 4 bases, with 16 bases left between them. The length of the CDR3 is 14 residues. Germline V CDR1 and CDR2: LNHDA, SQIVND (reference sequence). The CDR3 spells CASIGSQRGTEAFF. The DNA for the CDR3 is TGTGCCAGTATAGGTTCTCAGCGAGGCACTGAAGCTTTCTTT.

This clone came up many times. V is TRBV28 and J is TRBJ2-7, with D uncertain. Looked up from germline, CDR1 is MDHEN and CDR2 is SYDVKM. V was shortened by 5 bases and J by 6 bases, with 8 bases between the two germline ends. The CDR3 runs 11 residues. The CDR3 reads CASSAVTEQYF. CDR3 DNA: TGTGCCAGCAGTGCGGTGACCGAGCAGTACTTC.